This T cell receptor (beta chain) was recovered during a study of early T cells in non-severe SARS-CoV-2 infection. Study as a whole: Unpaired chains resulted from sequencing bulk RNA of unsorted whole blood. General observations from the study: VDJdb matching skewed toward anti-spike CD8 responses, missing private and CD4 specificities.

The CDR3 spans 15 residues. V shed 3 bases, J shed 4 bases, and the junction held 5 bases outside the gene matches. The germline CDR1 and CDR2 sequences are LNHNV and YYDKDF (reference sequence). With regard to this clonotype: Its specificity is unknown.

Each cDNA molecule carried a unique molecular identifier. Via MiXCR, TCRdb re-called the 5' RACE reads, giving one row per CDR3 protein. The data contain about 83,000 distinct CDR3 sequences, roughly 13% of them singletons. The gene calls are TRBV15 and TRBJ2-3; 9 bases are shared with TRBD1. Material for sequencing was whole blood. This clonotype was sampled from an adult who was a healthcare worker with PCR-confirmed SARS-CoV-2 infection or an uninfected control (not recorded which). CDR3 region: CATSSRQGGADTQYF. DNA of the CDR3: TGTGCCACCAGCAGCCGACAGGGGGGGGCAGATACGCAGTATTTT.